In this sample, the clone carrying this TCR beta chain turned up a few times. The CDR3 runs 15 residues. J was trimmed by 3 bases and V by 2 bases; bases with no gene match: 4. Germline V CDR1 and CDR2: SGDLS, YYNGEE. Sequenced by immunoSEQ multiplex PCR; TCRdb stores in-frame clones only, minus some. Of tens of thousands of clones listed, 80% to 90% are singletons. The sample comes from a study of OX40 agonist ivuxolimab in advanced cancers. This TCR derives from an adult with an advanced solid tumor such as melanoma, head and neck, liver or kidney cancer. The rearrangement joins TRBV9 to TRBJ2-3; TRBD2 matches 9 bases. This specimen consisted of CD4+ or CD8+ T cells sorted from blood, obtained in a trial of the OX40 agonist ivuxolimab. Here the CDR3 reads CASSVSGGNTDTQYF. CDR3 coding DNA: TGTGCCAGCAGCGTGAGCGGGGGGAATACAGATACGCAGTATTTT.